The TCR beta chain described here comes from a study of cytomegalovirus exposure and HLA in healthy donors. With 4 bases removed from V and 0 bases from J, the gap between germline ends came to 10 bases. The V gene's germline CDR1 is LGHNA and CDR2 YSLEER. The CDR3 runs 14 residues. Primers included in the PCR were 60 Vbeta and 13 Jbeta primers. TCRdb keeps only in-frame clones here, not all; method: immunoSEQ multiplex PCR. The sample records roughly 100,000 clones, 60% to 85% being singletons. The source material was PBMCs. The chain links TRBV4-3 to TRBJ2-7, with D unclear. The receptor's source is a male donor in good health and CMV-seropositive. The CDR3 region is CASSLTPPSYEQYF. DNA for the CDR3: TGCGCCAGCAGCCTAACTCCTCCCTCCTACGAGCAGTACTTC.